This is a list of T cell receptor beta chains from one sample in a study of neurological immune-mediated disorders. Each CDR3 protein is one row after TCRdb ran MiXCR on the 5' RACE reads. This sample has tens of thousands of distinct CDR3 sequences, with more than 8.5% found just once. The material sequenced was PBMCs. The receptors were gathered from a woman aged 40 to 49 in good health. CDR3s include the opening cysteine and the closing phenylalanine or tryptophan. Each record gives: D gene, clone size, V gene, J gene, CDR3 DNA, CDR3 protein. The D gene is left open where the match is weak. Not all rows give a size; the values are once, few, many and, for expanded clones, a class.

D gene: NA
clone size: many
V gene: TRBV4-1
J gene: TRBJ2-5
CDR3 DNA: TGCGCCAGCAGCCAAGATAAACAGGGCCAGTACTTC
CDR3 protein: CASSQDKQGQYF

D gene: NA
clone size: many
V gene: TRBV12-3/TRBV12-4
J gene: TRBJ2-4
CDR3 DNA: TGTGCCAGCAGCCCCTCAACGAACATTCAGTACTTC
CDR3 protein: CASSPSTNIQYF

D gene: NA
clone size: medium-sized
V gene: TRBV4-3
J gene: TRBJ2-2
CDR3 DNA: TGCGCCAGCAGCCAAGTGATGGCCGGGACAATAAACACCGGGGAGCTGTTTTTT
CDR3 protein: CASSQVMAGTINTGELFF

D gene: TRBD2
clone size: many
V gene: TRBV9
J gene: TRBJ2-3
CDR3 DNA: TGTGCCAGCAGCGCAAAACAGAATAGCGGGAGGGTAGATACGCAGTATTTT
CDR3 protein: CASSAKQNSGRVDTQYF

D gene: NA
clone size: many
V gene: TRBV12-3/TRBV12-4
J gene: TRBJ2-2
CDR3 DNA: TGTGCCAGCAGAGAGCTCAGGGGTGGGGAGCTGTTTTTT
CDR3 protein: CASRELRGGELFF

D gene: NA
clone size: many
V gene: TRBV10-3
J gene: TRBJ1-1
CDR3 DNA: TGTGCCATCAGTGAGTCGGTCACCCCCCACACTGAAGCTTTCTTT
CDR3 protein: CAISESVTPHTEAFF

D gene: NA
clone size: many
V gene: TRBV7-8
J gene: TRBJ2-3
CDR3 DNA: TGTGCCAGCAGCTCGGGGGAGCGGGTCAGGGATACGCAGTATTTT
CDR3 protein: CASSSGERVRDTQYF

D gene: TRBD2
clone size: many
V gene: TRBV25-1
J gene: TRBJ2-1
CDR3 DNA: TGTGCCAGCAGTGAGACTAGCGGGAGGGGTGGGCAGTTCTTC
CDR3 protein: CASSETSGRGGQFF

D gene: NA
clone size: NA
V gene: TRBV10-3
J gene: TRBJ1-3
CDR3 DNA: TGTGCCTCCACTGAAATGTCCTCTGGAAACACCATATATTTT
CDR3 protein: CASTEMSSGNTIYF

D gene: TRBD1
clone size: many
V gene: TRBV29-1
J gene: TRBJ1-1
CDR3 DNA: TGCAGCGCAGGGGGCGGGGGAGTCACTGAAGCTTTCTTT
CDR3 protein: CSAGGGGVTEAFF

D gene: NA
clone size: many
V gene: TRBV20-1
J gene: TRBJ2-5
CDR3 DNA: TGCAGTGCTAGAGATAACTACCAAGAGACCCAGTACTTC
CDR3 protein: CSARDNYQETQYF

D gene: NA
clone size: many
V gene: TRBV5-1
J gene: TRBJ2-1
CDR3 DNA: TGCGCCAGCAGCGCGACCGCCCCCGGAATCTACAATGAGCAGTTCTTC
CDR3 protein: CASSATAPGIYNEQFF

D gene: TRBD1
clone size: many
V gene: TRBV12-3/TRBV12-4
J gene: TRBJ1-1
CDR3 DNA: TGTGCCAGCATGAGGGGGCGGAACACTGAAGCTTTCTTT
CDR3 protein: CASMRGRNTEAFF

D gene: TRBD1
clone size: NA
V gene: TRBV5-1
J gene: TRBJ1-1
CDR3 DNA: TGCGCCAGCAGCGTATCCGGGACAGGGGTTGCTGCTTTCTTT
CDR3 protein: CASSVSGTGVAAFF

D gene: TRBD2
clone size: many
V gene: TRBV6-2/TRBV6-3
J gene: TRBJ2-1
CDR3 DNA: TGTGCCAGCAGGACTAGCGGGAGCCACAATGAGCAGTTCTTC
CDR3 protein: CASRTSGSHNEQFF

D gene: NA
clone size: few
V gene: TRBV4-1
J gene: TRBJ1-2
CDR3 DNA: TGCGCCAGCGGCCGGGGGGTTCCGGGATATGGCTACACCTTC
CDR3 protein: CASGRGVPGYGYTF

D gene: NA
clone size: many
V gene: TRBV7-2
J gene: TRBJ2-7
CDR3 DNA: TGTGCCAGCAGCTTAGGGGGCCGACTCTCCTACGAGCAGTACTTC
CDR3 protein: CASSLGGRLSYEQYF

D gene: NA
clone size: many
V gene: TRBV4-3
J gene: TRBJ1-5
CDR3 DNA: TGCGCCAGCAGCCAAGATGGGGGCAATCAGCCCCAGCATTTT
CDR3 protein: CASSQDGGNQPQHF

D gene: NA
clone size: many
V gene: TRBV12-3/TRBV12-4
J gene: TRBJ2-3
CDR3 DNA: TGTGCCAGCATCATGAGGCCCACAGATACGCAGTATTTT
CDR3 protein: CASIMRPTDTQYF

D gene: NA
clone size: many
V gene: TRBV7-2
J gene: TRBJ1-5
CDR3 DNA: TGTGCCAGCAGCCTGGGGAGTCCATTTATCCATCAGCCCCAGCATTTT
CDR3 protein: CASSLGSPFIHQPQHF

D gene: NA
clone size: many
V gene: TRBV12-3/TRBV12-4
J gene: TRBJ2-2
CDR3 DNA: TGTGCCAGCAAACGAAGTAACACCGGGGAGCTGTTTTTT
CDR3 protein: CASKRSNTGELFF

D gene: TRBD2
clone size: many
V gene: TRBV12-3/TRBV12-4
J gene: TRBJ2-6
CDR3 DNA: TGTGCCAGCAGTTTAGGCCCCCGGGGGGCTGGGGCCAACGTCCTGACTTTC
CDR3 protein: CASSLGPRGAGANVLTF

D gene: TRBD1
clone size: many
V gene: TRBV24-1
J gene: TRBJ2-5
CDR3 DNA: TGTGCCACCAGTGATCATGTCGGCCCAGGGGGAACCCAGTACTTC
CDR3 protein: CATSDHVGPGGTQYF

D gene: NA
clone size: many
V gene: TRBV18
J gene: TRBJ2-1
CDR3 DNA: TGTGCCAGCTTCCCAATAGAGGGTGGCTCCTACAATGAGCAGTTCTTC
CDR3 protein: CASFPIEGGSYNEQFF

D gene: NA
clone size: NA
V gene: TRBV11-2
J gene: TRBJ2-5
CDR3 DNA: TGTGCCAGCGCCGGACTCGTACAAGAGACCCAGTACTTC
CDR3 protein: CASAGLVQETQYF

D gene: TRBD1
clone size: many
V gene: TRBV12-3/TRBV12-4
J gene: TRBJ1-5
CDR3 DNA: TGTGCCAGCAGTGAACTTTTGAGGGACAGGTCGGTGGGTCAGCCCCAGCATTTT
CDR3 protein: CASSELLRDRSVGQPQHF

D gene: NA
clone size: many
V gene: TRBV5-1
J gene: TRBJ2-5
CDR3 DNA: TGCGCCAGCAGCCGTTCCGTCTTTAAGACCCAGTACTTC
CDR3 protein: CASSRSVFKTQYF